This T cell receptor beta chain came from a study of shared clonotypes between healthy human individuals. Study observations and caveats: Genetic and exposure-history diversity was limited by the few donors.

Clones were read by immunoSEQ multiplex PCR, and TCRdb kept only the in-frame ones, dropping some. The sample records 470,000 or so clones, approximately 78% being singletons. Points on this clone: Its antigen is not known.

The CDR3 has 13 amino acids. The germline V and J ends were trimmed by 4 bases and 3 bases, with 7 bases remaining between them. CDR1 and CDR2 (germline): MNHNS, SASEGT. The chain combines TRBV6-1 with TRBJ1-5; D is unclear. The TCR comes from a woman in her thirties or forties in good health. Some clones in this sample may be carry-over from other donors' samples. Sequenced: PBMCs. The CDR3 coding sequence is TGTGCCAGCAGTGTAGGGCCCAATCAGCCCCAGCATTTT. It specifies CASSVGPNQPQHF.